Shown below are 30 T cell receptor beta chains from a single sample sequenced in a study of T cell repertoires in ileal Crohn's disease. Time point: neoterminal ileum biopsy at postoperative endoscopy, about 6 months after surgery. The data were produced by immunoSEQ multiplex PCR, yet TCRdb's version contains in-frame clones alone and is incomplete. The table has 15,000 to 20,000 clones, around 70% seen once. Material for sequencing was ileal tissue. These receptors came from an adult with Crohn's disease.

This clone came up a few times. The chain links TRBV9 to TRBJ2-3; D is perhaps TRBD1 (5 bases). The CDR3 is 15 residues long. From germline, CDR1 is SGDLS and CDR2 YYNGEE. Trimming pared 0 bases from V and 2 bases from J, leaving 10 bases between. DNA for the CDR3: TGTGCCAGCAGCGTAGATGACAGTCCCACAGATACGCAGTATTTT. It is translated as CASSVDDSPTDTQYF.

The chain has TRBV2 and TRBJ2-5; a possible D gene is TRBD2 (6 bases). The assigned J gene may be wrong: the sequence end matches TRBJ2-7 better. The V gene's germline CDR1 is SNHLY and CDR2 FYNNEI. This CDR3 has 13 residues. The CDR3 coding sequence is TGTGCCAGCAGCGCGGGACTCACCTACGAGCAGTACTTC. This translates into CASSAGLTYEQYF.

The V call is TRBV7-6, the J call TRBJ2-1; 8 bases are shared with TRBD1. The CDR3 length is 14 residues. Trimming removed 4 bases from V and 5 bases from J; junction bases left unmatched: 4. Germline V gene sequence: CDR1 SGHVS, CDR2 FNYEAQ. The CDR3 loop reads CASSSYRGNNEQFF. The CDR3 DNA reads as TGTGCCAGCAGCTCATACAGGGGGAACAATGAGCAGTTCTTC.

This clone was seen more than once but under ten times. The chain joins TRBV4-1 to TRBJ1-2; D perhaps matches TRBD1 (6 bases). The CDR3 is made up of 17 amino acids. V shed 4 bases and J shed 3 bases, with 21 bases lying between them. Looked up from germline, CDR1 is MGHRA and CDR2 is YSYEKL. DNA for the CDR3: TGCGCCAGCAGCCCCGCGAATCGAGACAGGCGAGACTATGGCTACACCTTC. This codes for CASSPANRDRRDYGYTF.

The CDR3: CAWSWLAGRGELFF. The DNA for the CDR3 is TGTGCCTGGAGTTGGCTAGCGGGCCGCGGGGAGCTGTTTTTT. The chain carries TRBV30 and TRBJ2-2; 8 positions match TRBD2. V shed 2 bases and J 7 bases; nucleotides not matched to a gene: 6. This CDR3 is built from 14 residues. CDR1 is GTSNPN and CDR2 is SVGIG in the germline V gene (reference sequence). Looking up the rest from reference TRBV30 and TRBJ2-2 gives the full variable domain: SQTIHQWPATLVQPVGSPLSLECTVEGTSNPNLYWYRQAAGRGLQLLFYSVGIGQISSEVPQNLSASRPQDRQFILSSKKLLLSDSGFYLCAWSWLAGRGELFFGEGSRLTVL.

The V call is TRBV7-8, the J call TRBJ2-4; 9 positions agree with TRBD1. V was pared by 2 bases and J by 8 bases, with 4 bases of the junction left unmatched. The CDR3 extends over 14 amino acids. Per germline, CDR1 SGHVS and CDR2 FQNEAQ. DNA for the CDR3: TGTGCCAGCAGCTTACTGGGACAGGGTTACATTCAGTACTTC. The encoded protein is CASSLLGQGYIQYF.

The rearrangement links TRBV19 to TRBJ1-1; 7 bases fit TRBD1. The CDR3 extends over 15 amino acids. V lost 4 bases to trimming and J lost 6 bases; unmatched junction nucleotides: 11. Germline loops: CDR1 LNHDA, CDR2 SQIVND (reference sequence). The CDR3: CASSTRGQYKPEAFF. The CDR3 coding sequence is TGTGCCAGTAGTACCCGGGGACAGTACAAGCCTGAAGCTTTCTTT.

The chain uses TRBV6-5 and TRBJ2-7; D may be TRBD2 (6 bases). Trimming took off 5 bases at V and 4 bases at J, with 6 bases between the two ends. The V gene's germline CDR1 is MNHEY and CDR2 SVGAGI. CDR3 length: 11 amino acids. The CDR3 loop reads CASSGGYEQYF. The CDR3 DNA is TGTGCCAGCAGTGGGGGGTACGAGCAGTACTTC.

This rearrangement joins TRBV27 to TRBJ2-1; tentatively, D is TRBD1 (6 bases). Trimming shortened V by 3 bases and J by 6 bases, and 21 bases separated the two germline ends. This CDR3 comprises 17 residues. The germline CDR1 and CDR2 sequences are MNHEY and SMNVEV (reference sequence). The CDR3 nucleotides are TGTGCCAGCAGTTTTTTCAGGGGAAGATCAAGACGCAATGAGCAGTTCTTC. This encodes CASSFFRGRSRRNEQFF.

The chain carries TRBV13 and TRBJ2-3; 10 bases match TRBD2. J gave up 3 bases and V 5 bases, and 11 bases lay outside the gene matches. Germline lookup yields CDR1 PRHDT and CDR2 FYEKMQ (reference sequence). This CDR3 region has 17 residues. The CDR3 sequence: CASSPSGASGSTDTQYF. In DNA, the CDR3 is TGTGCCAGCAGCCCAAGCGGGGCTAGCGGGAGTACAGATACGCAGTATTTT.

The chain carries TRBV6-1 and TRBJ2-3; perhaps TRBD1 as D (5 bases). V was trimmed by 7 bases and J by 3 bases, leaving 17 bases between them. The length of the CDR3 is 15 residues. Germline CDR1 reads MNHNS; CDR2 reads SASEGT. CDR3 in DNA: TGTGCCAGCACCAACCAGGGATTGGGTACAGATACGCAGTATTTT. This gives the protein CASTNQGLGTDTQYF.

The V call is TRBV18, the J call TRBJ1-1; D gene ambiguous. CDR1 is KGHSH, CDR2 LQKENI, per germline. This CDR3 has 15 residues. V lost 1 base, J lost 1 base, and 10 bases lay in between. The CDR3 here is CASSPRRGPNTEAFF. The CDR3 DNA sequence: TGTGCCAGCTCACCACGAAGAGGGCCGAACACTGAAGCTTTCTTT.

This sequence joins TRBV6-5 and TRBJ2-1; 8 positions match TRBD2. The V gene end was trimmed by 2 bases and the J gene end by 8 bases; junction bases not matched to a gene: 8. This CDR3 comprises 15 residues. CDR1 is MNHEY and CDR2 is SVGAGI in the germline V gene. In DNA form, the CDR3 reads TGTGCCAGCAGTTACGTGACGGGAGGGCCCCATGAGCAGTTCTTC. It specifies CASSYVTGGPHEQFF.

The rearrangement uses TRBV7-2 and TRBJ2-2, with 8 bases matching TRBD1. After removal of 0 bases from V and 6 bases from J, the junction contained 6 bases not matched to a gene. CDR3 length: 16 residues. CDR1 and CDR2 (germline): SGHTA, FQGNSA. CDR3 residues: CASSLAKAGGAGELFF. In DNA form, the CDR3 reads TGTGCCAGCAGCTTAGCAAAGGCAGGGGGCGCCGGGGAGCTGTTTTTT.

The chain carries TRBV13 and TRBJ2-6; no firm D call. The CDR3 is 14 amino acids. The ends were cut back, 5 bases at V and 0 bases at J, with 5 bases in the middle. Germline values: CDR1 PRHDT, CDR2 FYEKMQ (reference sequence). This chain's CDR3 is CASSPGSGANVLTF. The DNA for the CDR3 is TGTGCCAGCAGCCCAGGCTCTGGGGCCAACGTCCTGACTTTC. Together with reference TRBV13 and TRBJ2-6, the CDR3 gives the full variable domain: AAGVIQSPRHLIKEKRETATLKCYPIPRHDTVYWYQQGPGQDPQFLISFYEKMQSDKGSIPDRFSAQQFSDYHSELNMSSLELGDSALYFCASSPGSGANVLTFGAGSRLTVL.

This chain connects TRBV29-1 to TRBJ2-5; D gene unclear. The CDR3 sequence is 12 residues long. From germline, CDR1 is SQVTM and CDR2 ANQGSEA. The germline V and J ends were trimmed by 6 bases and 5 bases, with 13 bases remaining between them. The CDR3 spells CSVPRGGETQYF. The CDR3 coding sequence is TGCAGCGTCCCCCGAGGTGGGGAGACCCAGTACTTC.

This chain joins TRBV10-2 and TRBJ2-4, with 8 bases matching TRBD2. Per germline, CDR1 WSHSY and CDR2 SAAADI. The V segment lost 2 bases and the J segment 8 bases; nucleotides outside the gene matches: 8. The CDR3 is 15 residues long. CDR3 sequence (DNA): TGCGCCAGCAGTGAGGAGCGGGGGTTGGTAGACATTCAGTACTTC. It yields the protein CASSEERGLVDIQYF.

The chain employs TRBV30 and TRBJ1-2; D might be TRBD1 (6 bases). The CDR3 has 15 residues. Trimming took 2 bases from V and 5 from J, leaving 18 bases between them. Germline V gene data show CDR1 as GTSNPN and CDR2 as SVGIG (reference sequence). The CDR3 is CAWSSMGGLVYGYTF. In nucleotides, the CDR3 is TGTGCCTGGAGTTCCATGGGGGGGCTAGTTTATGGCTACACCTTC.

The chain recombines TRBV7-6 with TRBJ2-2; D possibly corresponds to TRBD2 (5 bases). CDR3 length equals 14 residues. V lost 4 bases and J 3 bases, leaving 9 bases between the germline ends. Germline CDR1 is SGHVS and CDR2 is FNYEAQ. The DNA for the CDR3 is TGTGCCAGCAGCTCGCTAGCCGACACCGGGGAGCTGTTTTTT. Amino acids: CASSSLADTGELFF.

The CDR3: CASSLLGTQKTYEQYF. As DNA, the CDR3 is TGTGCCAGCAGCCTCCTTGGGACACAAAAAACTTACGAGCAGTACTTC. The chain carries TRBV5-6 and TRBJ2-7, with D possibly TRBD1 on 6 matching bases. Germline CDR1 SGHDT, CDR2 YYEEEE. Trimming removed 4 bases from V and 4 bases from J, with 21 bases in between. The CDR3 has 16 residues. Supplemented by reference TRBV5-6 and TRBJ2-7, the full variable domain reads DAGVTQSPTHLIKTRGQQVTLRCSPKSGHDTVSWYQQALGQGPQFIFQYYEEEERQRGNFPDRFSGHQFPNYSSELNVNALLLGDSALYLCASSLLGTQKTYEQYFGPGTRLTVT.

The chain links TRBV5-1 to TRBJ2-1; tentative D call: TRBD2 (6 bases). This CDR3 region has 13 residues. The V gene's germline CDR1 is SGHRS and CDR2 YFSETQ. V was shortened by 6 bases and J by 4 bases, with 11 bases between the two germline ends. CDR3 DNA sequence: TGCGCCAGCACACTTAGCGGTTACAATGAGCAGTTCTTC. This encodes CASTLSGYNEQFF.

The gene calls are TRBV28 and TRBJ2-1; tentative D call: TRBD1 (5 bases). Germline CDR1 is MDHEN and CDR2 is SYDVKM. The CDR3 totals 12 residues. V shed 3 bases and J shed 12 bases, with 12 bases lying between them. The CDR3 reads CASSFGPRGQFF. The CDR3 DNA reads TGTGCCAGCAGTTTCGGACCTAGGGGGCAGTTCTTC.

The J gene is TRBJ2-5, the V gene TRBV5-1; 12 bases match TRBD2. Germline CDR1 reads SGHRS; CDR2 reads YFSETQ. This CDR3 comprises 14 residues. The V segment lost 9 bases and the J segment 5 bases; nucleotides outside the gene matches: 8. CDR3 nucleotides: TGCGCCACCTCGACTAGCGGGAGAGGGGAGACCCAGTACTTC. Protein product: CATSTSGRGETQYF.

The V and J genes are TRBV2 and TRBJ1-4; 10 nucleotides line up with TRBD1. The CDR3 is 15 amino acids. Losses at the gene ends were 6 bases for V and 8 bases for J; bases not matched to a gene: 9. Germline lookup yields CDR1 SNHLY and CDR2 FYNNEI. CDR3 amino acids: CASRPPGQGKEKLFF. DNA of the CDR3: TGTGCCAGCAGACCGCCGGGACAGGGGAAAGAAAAACTGTTTTTT.

J is TRBJ2-7 and V is TRBV4-2; the match to TRBD1 covers 11 bases. Germline CDR1 LGHNA, CDR2 YNFKEQ. CDR3 length equals 19 residues. The junction had 20 bases not matched to a gene; V was cut back by 4 bases and J by 6 bases. The CDR3 loop is CASSLWGGTGGSRPLEQYF. The CDR3 DNA is TGTGCCAGCAGCCTCTGGGGGGGGACAGGGGGTTCGCGCCCTCTCGAGCAGTACTTC.

This clone has only a few counts. V is TRBV4-2 and J is TRBJ2-3; TRBD1 matches at 8 bases. J lost 4 bases, V lost 1 base, and 7 bases had no gene match. Germline CDR1 reads LGHNA; CDR2 reads YNFKEQ. The CDR3 runs 16 residues. CDR3 amino acids: CASSQGGRGLADTQYF. In DNA, the CDR3 is TGTGCCAGCAGCCAAGGCGGCAGGGGGCTTGCAGATACGCAGTATTTT.

This clone was detected once. V is TRBV9 and J is TRBJ2-5; D is unresolved. The end of the DNA aligns better with TRBJ2-7, so the J call may be wrong. This CDR3 comprises 14 residues. Per germline, CDR1 SGDLS and CDR2 YYNGEE. The CDR3 DNA sequence: TGTGCCAGCACCCCTGGGTGGTTCGACTACGAGCAGTACTTC. Its protein product is CASTPGWFDYEQYF.

The rearrangement joins TRBV13 to TRBJ2-1, with a possible D match to TRBD2 (6 bases). This CDR3 comprises 18 residues. Germline loops: CDR1 PRHDT, CDR2 FYEKMQ (reference sequence). Trimming took off 3 bases at V and 3 bases at J, with 21 bases between the two ends. CDR3 in DNA: TGTGCCAGCAGCTTCCGCGGGATCCCGAACCAACTCTACAATGAGCAGTTCTTC. Translated: CASSFRGIPNQLYNEQFF. Looking up the rest from reference TRBV13 and TRBJ2-1 gives the full variable domain: AAGVIQSPRHLIKEKRETATLKCYPIPRHDTVYWYQQGPGQDPQFLISFYEKMQSDKGSIPDRFSAQQFSDYHSELNMSSLELGDSALYFCASSFRGIPNQLYNEQFFGPGTRLTVL.

The V and J genes are TRBV13 and TRBJ1-2, with TRBD1 matching over 7 bases. After removal of 3 bases from V and 4 bases from J, the junction contained 8 bases not matched to a gene. Germline values: CDR1 PRHDT, CDR2 FYEKMQ (reference sequence). The CDR3 has 15 amino acids. CDR3 region: CASSFLTGPTYGYTF. For the CDR3, the DNA is TGTGCCAGCAGCTTCTTGACAGGGCCTACCTATGGCTACACCTTC.

This clone has more than one count but fewer than ten. V usage is TRBV2 and J usage is TRBJ1-1, with 9 bases that match TRBD1. CDR1 SNHLY and CDR2 FYNNEI come from the germline V gene. The CDR3 covers 15 residues. The trim removed 6 bases at V and 4 bases at J, leaving 9 bases unmatched. The CDR3: CASSRDRAEGTEAFF. In DNA, the CDR3 is TGTGCCAGCAGCCGGGACAGGGCGGAGGGCACTGAAGCTTTCTTT.